This T cell receptor beta chain is drawn from a study of blood T cell repertoires in COVID-19 (dated by TCRdb to about 2020). For the wider study: The collaborator samples originated in the United States, Italy and Spain and spanned the acute and convalescent phases of COVID-19. The prospective study material was composed of cDNA or gDNA derived from T cells, B-cell-depleted T cells, or PBMCs. Deeply sampled blood TCRbeta repertoires from subjects exposed to, actively infected with, or recovered from COVID-19 were included in the dataset. The repertoires were released in a freely available public database meant as a resource for research on the immune response to SARS-CoV-2. The samples were drawn from the first 160 participants of the ongoing ImmuneRACE study and from under 1,500 subjects provided by 6 global collaborators. Sample metadata almost always included a de-identified subject ID, COVID-19 status, age in years and sex. Where available, HLA class I and class II types were taken from metadata supplied by the sample provider and were not determined by assay-based typing.

Taken from cysteine to phenylalanine, the CDR3 has 19 residues. Only the CDR3 portion is preserved as DNA: 57 bases, with reading frame beginning at the first base. CDR1 and CDR2 are drawn from the germline V gene: SGHDT, YYEEEE. The germline V end is reduced by 0 bases and the J end by 1 base; junction bases left unmatched: 14. The full study reports these points: The amount of clinical and demographic metadata varied by source and participant and was provided uncurated.

In Seattle, one collaborating source enrolled patients while the infection was active and tracked those patients longitudinally over the course of disease. Collaborating institutions collected whole blood in K2EDTA tubes following their own protocols. Collaborator samples were shipped for TCRbeta analysis as frozen whole blood, isolated PBMCs, or DNA extracted from either sample type. Comments on this clone: The antigen this receptor binds is unknown. No base qualities exist here, and no much larger clone lies one base off it.

TCRbeta CDR3 regions were amplified from genomic DNA by means of the immunoSEQ Assay, a bias-controlled multiplex PCR. Concerning the study's data processing: The number of nucleated cells in each sample was estimated from the amplification of reference gene primers within the assay. To quantify the absolute abundance of each unique TCRbeta CDR3 rearrangement, sequence reads were collapsed and filtered. For each sample, productive Simpson clonality was calculated as the square root of Simpson's diversity index across productive rearrangements. TCRdb mirrors the immuneACCESS table, restricted to in-frame sequences. Some clones are absent from its copies; in checked studies, under half trace to an unresolved V gene, and the reason for the others is unknown. V and J calls and clone size are those listed in that table; D and trimming were worked out from the DNA. This sample has around 150,000 clones in its table, and roughly nine tenths of those were observed once. The ten largest make up under 3% of the sample.

The sequence was collected from a human donor with COVID-19, enrolled during active disease. The donor label of this sample is uncertain. This receptor chain uses TRBV5-6 and TRBJ1-1, with 8 junctional bases fitting TRBD1. The sequenced material came from peripheral blood. For the CDR3, the sequence is CASSLVSGGQDFTNTEAFF. In nucleotide form, the sequence is TGTGCCAGCAGCTTGGTGTCAGGGGGCCAAGATTTTACGAACACTGAAGCTTTCTTT.